This is a list of T cell receptor beta chains from one sample in a study of T cells in Graves' hyperthyroidism and ophthalmopathy. TCRdb processed the multiplex PCR reads anew with MiXCR; each CDR3 protein has one entry. Of about 640,000 distinct CDR3 sequences in the sample, nearly 45% were seen once. Source material: peripheral blood or thyroid tissue (not recorded which). These receptors came from an adult man with Graves' disease, either hyperthyroidism or ophthalmopathy (not recorded which). The CDR3 runs from the conserved cysteine through the conserved F or W. The order of the fields is D gene, clone size, J gene, V gene, CDR3 length, CDR3 protein, CDR3 DNA. D genes are given only for firm matches. Size tells how often a clone was seen (once, few, many) or the class of an expanded clone, and some rows leave it out.

d_call: -
clone_size: -
j_call: TRBJ2-6
v_call: TRBV29-1
cdr3_length: 10
cdr3_aa: CSVGRGREAF
cdr3_nt: TGCAGCGTTGGGCGGGGTCGTGAAGCTTTC

d_call: TRBD1
clone_size: many
j_call: TRBJ1-4
v_call: TRBV20-1
cdr3_length: 13
cdr3_aa: CSATQGANEKLFF
cdr3_nt: TGCAGTGCAACACAGGGGGCTAATGAAAAACTGTTTTTT

d_call: TRBD1
clone_size: few
j_call: TRBJ1-6
v_call: TRBV12-3/TRBV12-4
cdr3_length: 15
cdr3_aa: CASSFGDREVSPLHF
cdr3_nt: TGTGCCAGCAGTTTTGGGGACAGGGAGGTATCACCCCTCCACTTT

d_call: -
clone_size: many
j_call: TRBJ1-6
v_call: TRBV7-9
cdr3_length: 15
cdr3_aa: CASSFGGIKDSPLHF
cdr3_nt: TGTGCCAGCAGCTTCGGAGGAATTAAGGATTCACCCCTCCACTTT

d_call: -
clone_size: -
j_call: TRBJ1-2
v_call: TRBV7-8
cdr3_length: 16
cdr3_aa: CASSLAMGDSNYGYTF
cdr3_nt: TGTGCCAGCAGCTTAGCGATGGGTGACAGTAACTATGGCTACACCTTC

d_call: -
clone_size: -
j_call: TRBJ1-1
v_call: TRBV19
cdr3_length: 13
cdr3_aa: CANSIAVNTEAFF
cdr3_nt: TGTGCCAATAGTATAGCGGTGAACACTGAAGCTTTCTTT

d_call: -
clone_size: few
j_call: TRBJ2-5
v_call: TRBV6-5
cdr3_length: 14
cdr3_aa: CASSNTGRGETQYF
cdr3_nt: TGTGCCAGCAGCAACACAGGGAGGGGAGAGACCCAGTACTTC

d_call: -
clone_size: -
j_call: TRBJ2-6
v_call: TRBV6-5
cdr3_length: 12
cdr3_aa: CAIKGRVNVLTF
cdr3_nt: TGTGCCATCAAAGGCAGGGTCAACGTCCTGACTTTC

d_call: TRBD2
clone_size: few
j_call: TRBJ2-7
v_call: TRBV7-2
cdr3_length: 15
cdr3_aa: CASSLKAGGLGEQYF
cdr3_nt: TGTGCCAGCAGCTTAAAGGCGGGGGGGCTCGGCGAGCAGTACTTC

d_call: -
clone_size: -
j_call: TRBJ1-1
v_call: TRBV7-9
cdr3_length: 14
cdr3_aa: CASSLGQLHTEAFF
cdr3_nt: TGTGCCAGCAGCTTAGGGCAGCTGCACACTGAAGCTTTCTTT

d_call: -
clone_size: few
j_call: TRBJ1-5
v_call: TRBV11-2
cdr3_length: 13
cdr3_aa: CASSLDGLQPQHF
cdr3_nt: TGTGCCAGCAGCTTAGATGGCTTACAGCCCCAGCATTTT

d_call: TRBD1
clone_size: -
j_call: TRBJ2-5
v_call: TRBV29-1
cdr3_length: 14
cdr3_aa: CSVGTGSGQETQYF
cdr3_nt: TGCAGCGTTGGGACAGGGTCGGGGCAAGAGACCCAGTACTTC

d_call: -
clone_size: -
j_call: TRBJ2-5
v_call: TRBV6-5
cdr3_length: 12
cdr3_aa: CASGSVQETQYF
cdr3_nt: TGTGCCAGCGGGTCTGTCCAAGAGACCCAGTACTTC

d_call: TRBD1
clone_size: -
j_call: TRBJ2-7
v_call: TRBV4-1
cdr3_length: 16
cdr3_aa: CASSQAPGQAIYEQYF
cdr3_nt: TGCGCCAGCAGCCAAGCACCGGGACAGGCGATCTACGAGCAGTACTTC

d_call: -
clone_size: -
j_call: TRBJ1-4
v_call: TRBV10-3
cdr3_length: 14
cdr3_aa: CASSPPPRSEKLFF
cdr3_nt: TGTGCCAGCAGCCCCCCCCCCCGTTCGGAAAAACTGTTTTTT

d_call: TRBD2
clone_size: -
j_call: TRBJ2-5
v_call: TRBV20-1
cdr3_length: 13
cdr3_aa: CSGRGLGAETQYF
cdr3_nt: TGCAGTGGTCGGGGACTAGGGGCCGAGACCCAGTACTTC

d_call: -
clone_size: once
j_call: TRBJ2-5
v_call: TRBV6-5
cdr3_length: 11
cdr3_aa: CASTMGETQYF
cdr3_nt: TGTGCCAGCACCATGGGAGAGACCCAGTACTTC

d_call: TRBD1
clone_size: -
j_call: TRBJ1-5
v_call: TRBV24-1
cdr3_length: 16
cdr3_aa: CATSDSDRASNQPQHF
cdr3_nt: TGTGCCACCAGTGATTCGGACAGGGCGAGCAATCAGCCCCAGCATTTT

d_call: -
clone_size: -
j_call: TRBJ2-5
v_call: TRBV18
cdr3_length: 14
cdr3_aa: CASSPARGEETQYF
cdr3_nt: TGTGCCAGCTCACCGGCCAGGGGTGAAGAGACCCAGTACTTC

d_call: -
clone_size: few
j_call: TRBJ1-4
v_call: TRBV7-9
cdr3_length: 14
cdr3_aa: CASSRGTLNEKLFF
cdr3_nt: TGTGCCAGTTCACGAGGGACCCTTAATGAAAAACTGTTTTTT

d_call: TRBD2
clone_size: many
j_call: TRBJ2-5
v_call: TRBV7-8
cdr3_length: 17
cdr3_aa: CASNLPTSPRGRETQYF
cdr3_nt: TGTGCCAGCAACCTACCGACTAGCCCACGAGGGAGAGAGACCCAGTACTTC

d_call: TRBD1
clone_size: many
j_call: TRBJ2-5
v_call: TRBV2
cdr3_length: 15
cdr3_aa: CASTARTGGQETQYF
cdr3_nt: TGTGCCAGCACTGCGCGGACAGGAGGTCAAGAGACCCAGTACTTC